This T cell receptor beta chain was obtained from a study of blood T cell repertoires in COVID-19. The overall study: Acute-phase and convalescent COVID-19 samples originated in the United States, Italy and Spain.

In the original workflow: Reference gene primer amplification gave nucleated cell count estimates. Data came from immunoSEQ multiplex PCR; TCRdb stores just in-frame clones and leaves some out. The V and J calls and clone size come from that table; D and trimming were worked out from the DNA. Here the sample spans over 150,000 clones, 80% to 90% being singletons. V gave up 5 bases and J gave up 5 bases, with 9 bases separating them. Germline-derived CDR1 and CDR2 are MNHEY and SVGAGI. The length of the CDR3 is 12 residues. The receptor was derived from a man younger than 30 who had recovered from COVID-19. Sequenced input: peripheral blood. The chain is built from TRBV6-5 and TRBJ1-2; D might be TRBD1 (6 bases). CDR3 sequence reads: CASSPQGYGYTF. CDR3 DNA sequence: TGTGCCAGCAGTCCACAGGGATATGGCTACACCTTC.